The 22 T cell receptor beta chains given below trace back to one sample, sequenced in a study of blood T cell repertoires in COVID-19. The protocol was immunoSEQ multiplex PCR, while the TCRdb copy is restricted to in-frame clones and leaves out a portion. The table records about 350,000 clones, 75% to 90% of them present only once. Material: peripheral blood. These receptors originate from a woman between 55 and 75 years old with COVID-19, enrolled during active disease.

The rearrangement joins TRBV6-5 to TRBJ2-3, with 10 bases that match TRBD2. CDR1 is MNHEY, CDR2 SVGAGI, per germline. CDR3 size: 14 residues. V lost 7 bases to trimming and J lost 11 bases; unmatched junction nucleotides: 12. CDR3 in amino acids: CASIKEGAGGLQYF. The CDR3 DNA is TGTGCCAGCATAAAGGAGGGAGCGGGGGGGTTGCAGTATTTT.

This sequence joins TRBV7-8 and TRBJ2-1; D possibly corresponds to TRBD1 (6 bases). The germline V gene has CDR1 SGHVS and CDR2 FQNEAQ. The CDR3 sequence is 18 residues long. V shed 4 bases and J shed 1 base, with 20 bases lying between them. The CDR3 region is CASSSTLVTGSSYNEQFF. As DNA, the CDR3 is TGTGCCAGCAGCTCAACACTCGTCACAGGGAGTTCCTACAATGAGCAGTTCTTC.

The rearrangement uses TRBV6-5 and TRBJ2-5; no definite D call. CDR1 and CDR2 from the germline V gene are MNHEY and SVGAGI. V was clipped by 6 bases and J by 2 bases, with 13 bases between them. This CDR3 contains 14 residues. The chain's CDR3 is CASRYLGYQETQYF. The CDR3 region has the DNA TGTGCCAGCAGATACCTCGGGTATCAAGAGACCCAGTACTTC.

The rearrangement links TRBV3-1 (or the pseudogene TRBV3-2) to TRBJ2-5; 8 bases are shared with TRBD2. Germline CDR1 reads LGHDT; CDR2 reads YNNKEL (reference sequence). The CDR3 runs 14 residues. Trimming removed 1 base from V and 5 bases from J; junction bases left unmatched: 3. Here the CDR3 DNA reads TGTGCCAGCAGCCAAGCGGGGGGGCGGGAGACCCAGTACTTC. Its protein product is CASSQAGGRETQYF.

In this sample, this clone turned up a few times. The CDR3 DNA sequence: TGTGCCAGCAGCCCTTCGAGCGGGGGCCAAGAGACCCAGTACTTC. Amino acids: CASSPSSGGQETQYF. This chain links TRBV9 with TRBJ2-5; TRBD2 matches at 8 bases. CDR3 length: 15 residues. Per germline, CDR1 SGDLS and CDR2 YYNGEE. J gave up 1 base and V 4 bases, and 6 bases lay outside the gene matches.

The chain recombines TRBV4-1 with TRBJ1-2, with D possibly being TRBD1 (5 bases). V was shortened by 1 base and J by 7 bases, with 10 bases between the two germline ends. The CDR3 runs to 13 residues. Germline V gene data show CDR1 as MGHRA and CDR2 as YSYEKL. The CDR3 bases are TGCGCCAGCAGCCAAGCCAGGGATAGTGGCTACACCTTC. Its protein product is CASSQARDSGYTF.

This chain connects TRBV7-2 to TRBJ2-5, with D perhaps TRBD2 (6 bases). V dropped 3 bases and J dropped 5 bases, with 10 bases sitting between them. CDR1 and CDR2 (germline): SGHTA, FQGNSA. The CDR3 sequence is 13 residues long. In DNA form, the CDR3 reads TGTGCCAGCAGCTTCCTGGAGGGGGAGACCCAGTACTTC. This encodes CASSFLEGETQYF.

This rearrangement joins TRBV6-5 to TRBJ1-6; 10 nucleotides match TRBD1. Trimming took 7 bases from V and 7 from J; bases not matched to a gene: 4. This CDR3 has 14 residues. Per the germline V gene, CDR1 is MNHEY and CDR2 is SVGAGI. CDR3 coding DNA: TGTGCCAGCACGACAGGGGGCGCGAATTCACCCCTCCACTTT. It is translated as CASTTGGANSPLHF.

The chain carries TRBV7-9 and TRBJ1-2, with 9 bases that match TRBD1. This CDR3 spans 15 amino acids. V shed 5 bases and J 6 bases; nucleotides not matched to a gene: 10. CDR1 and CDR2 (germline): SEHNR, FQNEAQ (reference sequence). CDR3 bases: TGTGCCAGCAGCCTAGGAACAGGGGGCGGTGATGGCTACACCTTC. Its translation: CASSLGTGGGDGYTF.

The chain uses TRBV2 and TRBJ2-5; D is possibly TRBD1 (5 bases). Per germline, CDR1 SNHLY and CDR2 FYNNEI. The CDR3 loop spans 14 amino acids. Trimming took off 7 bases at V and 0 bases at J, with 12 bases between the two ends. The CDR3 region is CASTKRQYQETQYF. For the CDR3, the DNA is TGTGCCAGCACTAAAAGACAGTACCAAGAGACCCAGTACTTC.

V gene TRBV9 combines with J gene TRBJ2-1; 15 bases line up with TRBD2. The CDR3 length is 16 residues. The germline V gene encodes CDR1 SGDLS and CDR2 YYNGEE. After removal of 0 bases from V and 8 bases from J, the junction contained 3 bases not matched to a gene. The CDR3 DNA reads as TGTGCCAGCAGCGTAGGATGGACTAGCGGGGGGGATGAGCAGTTCTTC. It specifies CASSVGWTSGGDEQFF.

CDR3 protein: CASSPYLGETEKLFF. The CDR3 DNA follows: TGTGCCAGCAGCCCCTATCTCGGGGAGACTGAAAAACTGTTTTTT. V is TRBV16 and J is TRBJ1-4; no clear D gene. The germline CDR1 and CDR2 sequences are KGHSY and FQNENV. The V end lost 4 bases, the J end lost 7 bases, and 16 bases lay between the germline ends. This CDR3 region has 15 residues.

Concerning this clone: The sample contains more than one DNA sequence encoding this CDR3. The CDR3 loop reads CASSLQGPSGNTIYF. The CDR3 DNA reads as TGTGCCAGCAGCCTTCAGGGGCCCTCTGGAAACACCATATATTTT. The V gene is TRBV5-6, the J gene TRBJ1-3; a possible D gene is TRBD1 (6 bases). CDR1 is SGHDT, CDR2 YYEEEE, per germline. This CDR3 has 15 residues. V gave up 4 bases and J gave up 0 bases, with 11 bases separating them.

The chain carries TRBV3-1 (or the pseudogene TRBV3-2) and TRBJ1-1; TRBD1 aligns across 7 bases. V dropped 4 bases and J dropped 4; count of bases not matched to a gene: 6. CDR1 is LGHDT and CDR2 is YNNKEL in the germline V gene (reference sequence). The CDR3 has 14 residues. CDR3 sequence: CASSPRNRGTEAFF. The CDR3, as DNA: TGTGCCAGCAGCCCAAGAAACAGGGGCACTGAAGCTTTCTTT.

In nucleotides, the CDR3 is TGTGCCAGCAGCTTAGCAGGGGGTAACACTGAAGCTTTCTTT. Protein product: CASSLAGGNTEAFF. The chain joins TRBV7-6 to TRBJ1-1; TRBD1 might be the D (6 bases). CDR1 is SGHVS and CDR2 is FNYEAQ in the germline V gene. The V end was cut by 0 bases, the J end by 2 bases, with 7 bases between. The CDR3 consists of 14 residues.

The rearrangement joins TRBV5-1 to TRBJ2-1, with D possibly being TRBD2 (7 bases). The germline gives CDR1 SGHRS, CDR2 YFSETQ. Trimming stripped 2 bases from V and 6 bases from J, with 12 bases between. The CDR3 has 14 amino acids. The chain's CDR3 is CASSLAGTSNEQFF. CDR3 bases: TGCGCCAGCAGCTTAGCGGGGACAAGCAATGAGCAGTTCTTC.

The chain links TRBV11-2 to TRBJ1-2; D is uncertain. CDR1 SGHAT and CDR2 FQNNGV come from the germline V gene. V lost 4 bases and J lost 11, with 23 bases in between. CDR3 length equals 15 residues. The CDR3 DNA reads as TGTGCCAGCAGCTCGACTTACGGCTCTACCAAAGATTACACCTTC. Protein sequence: CASSSTYGSTKDYTF.

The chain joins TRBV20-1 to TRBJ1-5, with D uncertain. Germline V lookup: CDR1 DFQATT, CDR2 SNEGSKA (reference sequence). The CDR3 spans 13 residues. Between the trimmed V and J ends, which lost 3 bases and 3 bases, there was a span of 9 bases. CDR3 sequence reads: CSASNTFNQPQHF. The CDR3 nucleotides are TGCAGTGCTAGTAACACCTTCAATCAGCCCCAGCATTTT.

CDR3 protein: CASSNFYSGTDLNTEAFF. The CDR3 DNA reads as TGTGCCAGTAGTAATTTTTATTCCGGGACAGATTTGAACACTGAAGCTTTCTTT. The J gene is TRBJ1-1, the V gene TRBV19, with 7 bases aligning to TRBD1. The germline V gene encodes CDR1 LNHDA and CDR2 SQIVND (reference sequence). With 4 bases clipped from V and 0 bases from J, the junction kept 14 bases outside the gene matches. The CDR3 is 18 residues long.

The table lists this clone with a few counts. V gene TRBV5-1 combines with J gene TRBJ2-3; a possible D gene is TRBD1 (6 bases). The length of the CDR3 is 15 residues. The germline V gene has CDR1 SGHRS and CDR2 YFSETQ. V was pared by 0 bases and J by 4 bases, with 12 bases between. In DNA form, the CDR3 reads TGCGCCAGCAGCTTGGCCGGACAGTGGGCAGATACGCAGTATTTT. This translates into CASSLAGQWADTQYF.

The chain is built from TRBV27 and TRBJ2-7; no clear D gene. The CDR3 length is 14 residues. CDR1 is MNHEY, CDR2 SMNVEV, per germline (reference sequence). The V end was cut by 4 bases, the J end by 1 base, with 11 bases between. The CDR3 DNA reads TGTGCCAGCAGTTCTAGGCGCATGTCCTACGAGCAGTACTTC. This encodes CASSSRRMSYEQYF.

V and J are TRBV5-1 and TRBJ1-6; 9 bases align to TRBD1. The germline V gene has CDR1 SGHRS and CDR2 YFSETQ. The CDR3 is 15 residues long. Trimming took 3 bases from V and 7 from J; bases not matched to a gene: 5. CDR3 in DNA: TGCGCCAGCAGCTACGGGACAGGGTCCAATTCACCCCTCCACTTT. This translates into CASSYGTGSNSPLHF. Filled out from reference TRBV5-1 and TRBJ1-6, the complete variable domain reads KAGVTQTPRYLIKTRGQQVTLSCSPISGHRSVSWYQQTPGQGLQFLFEYFSETQRNKGNFPGRFSGRQFSNSRSEMNVSTLELGDSALYLCASSYGTGSNSPLHFGNGTRLTVT.